A selection of T cell receptor beta chains follows, all from one sample in a study of graft-versus-host responses after intestinal transplantation. Antigens for these TCRs are unknown. This table comes from immunoSEQ multiplex PCR, and its TCRdb copy is limited to in-frame clones, with some not included. The table lists about 110,000 clones, 85% to 95% of them singletons. Sequencing used unstimulated CD4+ T cells sorted from spleen or lymph node cells, obtained before transplant. All receptors come from a human donor who was the organ donor for an intestinal transplant. The CDR3 runs from the conserved cysteine through the conserved F or W. Each record gives: D gene, J gene, V gene, clone size, CDR3 protein, CDR3 DNA. D genes are given only for firm matches. Size tells how often a clone was seen (once, few, many) or the class of an expanded clone, and some rows leave it out.

D: NA; J: TRBJ1-4; V: TRBV4-3; size: NA; CDR3: CASSQDRTRVGEKLFF; DNA: TGCGCCAGCAGCCAAGATAGAACGAGGGTGGGAGAAAAACTGTTTTTT
D: TRBD1; J: TRBJ1-4; V: TRBV11-3; size: NA; CDR3: CASSFGTGGEKLFF; DNA: TGTGCCAGCAGCTTCGGGACAGGGGGTGAAAAACTGTTTTTT
D: NA; J: TRBJ2-3; V: TRBV10-2; size: NA; CDR3: CASTLGESSDTQYF; DNA: TGCGCCAGCACCCTAGGGGAGTCGTCAGATACGCAGTATTTT
D: NA; J: TRBJ2-1; V: TRBV28; size: NA; CDR3: CASSRNSWRPGGNEQFF; DNA: TGTGCCAGCAGTCGCAATTCGTGGCGCCCTGGGGGGAATGAGCAGTTCTTC
D: NA; J: TRBJ2-7; V: TRBV18; size: NA; CDR3: CASSSLLGGGDEQYF; DNA: TGTGCCAGCTCATCCCTCCTAGGAGGGGGGGACGAGCAGTACTTC
D: NA; J: TRBJ2-5; V: TRBV6-5; size: once; CDR3: CATGAREETQYF; DNA: TGTGCCACGGGGGCCAGGGAGGAGACCCAGTACTTC
D: NA; J: TRBJ1-1; V: TRBV11-3; size: NA; CDR3: CASSLGSDWPNNTEAFF; DNA: TGTGCCAGCAGCTTAGGATCGGACTGGCCGAACAACACTGAAGCTTTCTTT
D: NA; J: TRBJ2-1; V: TRBV19; size: NA; CDR3: CATRELAGVQFF; DNA: TGTGCAACCAGGGAACTAGCAGGTGTGCAGTTCTTC
D: NA; J: TRBJ2-7; V: TRBV5-1; size: NA; CDR3: CASSLEGGTYEQYF; DNA: TGCGCCAGCAGCTTGGAGGGCGGGACCTACGAGCAGTACTTC
D: NA; J: TRBJ1-1; V: TRBV28; size: NA; CDR3: CASSSGDSNTEAFF; DNA: TGTGCCAGCAGTTCCGGCGACAGTAACACTGAAGCTTTCTTT
D: NA; J: TRBJ2-1; V: TRBV7-2; size: NA; CDR3: CASTLRVDSLTYNEQFF; DNA: TGTGCCAGCACCCTTAGAGTGGACTCCCTAACCTACAATGAGCAGTTCTTC
D: NA; J: TRBJ2-2; V: TRBV7-9; size: NA; CDR3: CASTRLGTGELFF; DNA: TGTGCCAGCACCCGCCTGGGCACCGGGGAGCTGTTTTTT
D: TRBD2; J: TRBJ2-7; V: TRBV9; size: NA; CDR3: CASSGGLAVPYEQYF; DNA: TGTGCCAGCAGCGGGGGACTAGCGGTTCCCTACGAGCAGTACTTC
D: TRBD1; J: TRBJ1-3; V: TRBV30; size: once; CDR3: CAWSVRDRGRTIYF; DNA: TGTGCCTGGAGTGTACGGGACAGGGGAAGAACCATATATTTT
D: TRBD2; J: TRBJ2-1; V: TRBV5-4; size: NA; CDR3: CASSSGGGRGDNEQFF; DNA: TGTGCCAGCAGCTCGGGTGGCGGGAGGGGGGATAATGAGCAGTTCTTC
D: TRBD2; J: TRBJ2-5; V: TRBV5-4; size: NA; CDR3: CASSFTSAYQETQYF; DNA: TGTGCCAGCAGCTTCACTAGCGCGTACCAAGAGACCCAGTACTTC
D: NA; J: TRBJ1-4; V: TRBV30; size: once; CDR3: CAWSAPQGTNEKLFF; DNA: TGTGCCTGGAGTGCCCCTCAGGGAACTAATGAAAAACTGTTTTTT
D: NA; J: TRBJ1-1; V: TRBV11-2; size: once; CDR3: CASSLGQNTEAFF; DNA: TGTGCCAGCAGCTTAGGACAGAACACTGAAGCTTTCTTT
D: NA; J: TRBJ1-2; V: TRBV6-1; size: NA; CDR3: CASRTGSNYGYTF; DNA: TGTGCCAGCAGAACCGGGTCGAACTATGGCTACACCTTC
D: NA; J: TRBJ1-2; V: TRBV2; size: NA; CDR3: CASSEVLEGAVGYTF; DNA: TGTGCCAGCAGTGAAGTGCTTGAAGGGGCGGTTGGCTACACCTTC
D: TRBD2; J: TRBJ2-3; V: TRBV5-6; size: NA; CDR3: CASSPSGRWSDTQYF; DNA: TGTGCCAGCAGCCCTAGCGGGAGATGGTCAGATACGCAGTATTTT
D: TRBD1; J: TRBJ2-5; V: TRBV5-1; size: NA; CDR3: CASSVAGTDGETQYF; DNA: TGCGCCAGCAGCGTCGCCGGGACAGACGGAGAGACCCAGTACTTC
D: TRBD1; J: TRBJ1-3; V: TRBV7-9; size: NA; CDR3: CASSLRPGGTEIPGNTIYF; DNA: TGTGCCAGCAGCTTAAGGCCAGGGGGTACAGAAATCCCTGGAAACACCATATATTTT
D: TRBD2; J: TRBJ2-2; V: TRBV5-1; size: NA; CDR3: CASSLGLAGVGLRSGELFF; DNA: TGCGCCAGCAGCTTGGGTCTAGCGGGAGTCGGCCTACGCAGCGGGGAGCTGTTTTTT
D: NA; J: TRBJ1-1; V: TRBV5-5; size: NA; CDR3: CASSLRQAPMNTEAFF; DNA: TGTGCCAGCAGCCTAAGACAGGCCCCCATGAACACTGAAGCTTTCTTT
D: NA; J: TRBJ2-2; V: TRBV7-6; size: NA; CDR3: CASSFISGAGELFF; DNA: TGTGCCAGCAGCTTTATCTCCGGCGCCGGGGAGCTGTTTTTT
D: NA; J: TRBJ1-2; V: TRBV27; size: NA; CDR3: CASRRGSGAHYGYTF; DNA: TGTGCCAGCAGGCGGGGGTCTGGGGCACACTATGGCTACACCTTC
D: NA; J: TRBJ1-6; V: TRBV7-9; size: NA; CDR3: CASSLGSSYNSPLHF; DNA: TGTGCCAGCAGCTTAGGCAGCTCCTATAATTCACCCCTCCACTTT
D: NA; J: TRBJ2-6; V: TRBV7-2; size: NA; CDR3: CASSLEFGLAGANVLTF; DNA: TGTGCCAGCAGCTTAGAGTTCGGGCTAGCTGGGGCCAACGTCCTGACTTTC
D: NA; J: TRBJ2-1; V: TRBV5-5; size: NA; CDR3: CASSPGPLLDNEQFF; DNA: TGTGCCAGCAGCCCTGGTCCTCTCCTCGACAATGAGCAGTTCTTC
D: NA; J: TRBJ1-1; V: TRBV6-5; size: NA; CDR3: CASSYGEVAFF; DNA: TGTGCCAGCAGTTACGGCGAAGTCGCTTTCTTT
D: NA; J: TRBJ2-3; V: TRBV9; size: once; CDR3: CASSLWGLYPTDTQYF; DNA: TGTGCCAGCAGCCTCTGGGGGCTATACCCCACAGATACGCAGTATTTT
D: NA; J: TRBJ1-2; V: TRBV13; size: NA; CDR3: CASSSRSGDYGYTF; DNA: TGTGCCAGCAGCTCACGGAGCGGGGACTATGGCTACACCTTC
D: TRBD2; J: TRBJ2-7; V: TRBV7-9; size: once; CDR3: CASSFPSGRTYEQYF; DNA: TGTGCCAGCAGCTTTCCTAGCGGGAGAACCTACGAGCAGTACTTC
D: NA; J: TRBJ2-7; V: TRBV6-5; size: NA; CDR3: CASSPRRGSSYEQYF; DNA: TGTGCCAGCAGTCCCAGGCGGGGTAGCTCCTACGAGCAGTACTTC
D: TRBD1; J: TRBJ1-4; V: TRBV5-1; size: NA; CDR3: CASSRGDSQNEKLFF; DNA: TGCGCCAGCAGCCGCGGGGACAGCCAGAATGAAAAACTGTTTTTT
D: NA; J: TRBJ1-1; V: TRBV6-1; size: NA; CDR3: CATFKAPNTEAFF; DNA: TGTGCCACCTTCAAGGCCCCGAACACTGAAGCTTTCTTT
D: NA; J: TRBJ2-1; V: TRBV19; size: NA; CDR3: CASSIGGNEQFF; DNA: TGTGCCAGTAGTATAGGGGGCAATGAGCAGTTCTTC
D: NA; J: TRBJ2-2; V: TRBV12-5; size: NA; CDR3: CASGSRGAGELFF; DNA: TGTGCTAGTGGTTCTCGAGGGGCCGGGGAGCTGTTTTTT